This T cell receptor beta chain was observed in a study of OX40 agonist ivuxolimab in advanced cancers. At the level of the study: Patients received intravenous ivuxolimab every 2 weeks at 0.01 to 10 mg/kg. Eligibility admitted prior anti-PD-1, anti-PD-L1 or anti-CTLA-4 therapy; about 40% had some.

The assay was immunoSEQ multiplex PCR, and TCRdb's table has in-frame clones only and misses some. This table has 150,000 to 180,000 clones, approximately 94% appearing once. The CDR3 length is 14 residues. Germline lookup yields CDR1 SEHNR and CDR2 FQNEAQ (reference sequence). The V and J ends lost 2 bases and 6 bases respectively, with 11 bases between them. Sequenced material: CD4+ or CD8+ T cells sorted from blood, taken in a trial of the OX40 agonist ivuxolimab. The clonotype comes from an adult with an advanced solid tumor such as melanoma, head and neck, liver or kidney cancer. The genes are TRBV7-9 and TRBJ2-1; the D gene could be TRBD1 or TRBD2 (5 bases each). The CDR3 sequence: CASSLRTQGNEQFF. The CDR3 DNA is TGTGCCAGCAGCTTAAGGACTCAGGGCAATGAGCAGTTCTTC.